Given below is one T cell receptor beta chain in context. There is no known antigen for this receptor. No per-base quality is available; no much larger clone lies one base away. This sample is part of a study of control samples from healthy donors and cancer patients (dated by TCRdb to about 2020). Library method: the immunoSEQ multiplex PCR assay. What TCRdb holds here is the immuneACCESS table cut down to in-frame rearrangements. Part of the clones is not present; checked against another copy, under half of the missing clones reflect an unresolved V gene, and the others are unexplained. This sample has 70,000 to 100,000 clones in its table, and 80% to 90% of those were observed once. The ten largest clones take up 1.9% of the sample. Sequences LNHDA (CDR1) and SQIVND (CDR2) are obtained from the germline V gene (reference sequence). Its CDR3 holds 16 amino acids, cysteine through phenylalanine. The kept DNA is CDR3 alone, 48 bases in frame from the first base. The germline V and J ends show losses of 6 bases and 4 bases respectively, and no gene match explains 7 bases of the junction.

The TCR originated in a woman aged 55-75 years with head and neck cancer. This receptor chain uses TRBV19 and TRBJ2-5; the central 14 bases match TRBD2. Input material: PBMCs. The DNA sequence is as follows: TGTGCCAGTAGCCGACTAGCGGGAGGGCTCGGAGAGACCCAGTACTTC. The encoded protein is CASSRLAGGLGETQYF.